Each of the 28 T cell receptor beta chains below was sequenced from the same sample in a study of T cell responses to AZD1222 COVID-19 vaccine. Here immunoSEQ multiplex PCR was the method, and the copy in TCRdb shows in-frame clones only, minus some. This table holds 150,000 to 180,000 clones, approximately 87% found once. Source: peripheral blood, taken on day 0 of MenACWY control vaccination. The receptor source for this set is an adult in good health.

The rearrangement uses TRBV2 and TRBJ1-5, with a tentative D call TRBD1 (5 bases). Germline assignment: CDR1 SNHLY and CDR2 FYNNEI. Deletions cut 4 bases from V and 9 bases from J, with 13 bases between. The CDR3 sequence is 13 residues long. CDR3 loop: CASSVQGTSPQHF. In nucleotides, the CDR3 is TGTGCCAGCAGTGTCCAGGGAACTTCGCCCCAGCATTTT.

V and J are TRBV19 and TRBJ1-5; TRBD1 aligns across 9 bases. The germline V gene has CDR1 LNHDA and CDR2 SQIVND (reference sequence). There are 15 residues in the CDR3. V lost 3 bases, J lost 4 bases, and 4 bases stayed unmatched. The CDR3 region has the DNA TGTGCCAGTAGTATCGGGACAGGGATGAATCAGCCCCAGCATTTT. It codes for CASSIGTGMNQPQHF. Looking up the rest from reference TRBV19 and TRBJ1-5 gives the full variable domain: DGGITQSPKYLFRKEGQNVTLSCEQNLNHDAMYWYRQDPGQGLRLIYYSQIVNDFQKGDIAEGYSVSREKKESFPLTVTSAQKNPTAFYLCASSIGTGMNQPQHFGDGTRLSIL.

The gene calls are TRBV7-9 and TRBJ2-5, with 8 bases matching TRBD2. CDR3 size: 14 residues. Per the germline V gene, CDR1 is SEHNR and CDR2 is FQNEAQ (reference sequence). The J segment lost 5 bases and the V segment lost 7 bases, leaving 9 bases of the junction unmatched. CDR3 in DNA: TGTGCCAGCAAAGTCGGGAGGGCCGGGGAGACCCAGTACTTC. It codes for CASKVGRAGETQYF.

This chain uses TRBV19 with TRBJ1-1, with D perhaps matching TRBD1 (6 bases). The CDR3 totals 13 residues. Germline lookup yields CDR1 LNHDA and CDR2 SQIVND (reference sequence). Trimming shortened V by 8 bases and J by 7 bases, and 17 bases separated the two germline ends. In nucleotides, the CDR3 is TGTGCCAGTCTCGACAATTGGACAGATGAAGCTTTCTTT. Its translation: CASLDNWTDEAFF.

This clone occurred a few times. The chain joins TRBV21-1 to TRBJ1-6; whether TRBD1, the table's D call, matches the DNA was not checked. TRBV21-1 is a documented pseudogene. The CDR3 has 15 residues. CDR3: CASSKDRVSNSPLHF. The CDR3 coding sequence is TGTGCCAGCAGCAAAGACAGGGTATCCAATTCACCCCTCCACTTT.

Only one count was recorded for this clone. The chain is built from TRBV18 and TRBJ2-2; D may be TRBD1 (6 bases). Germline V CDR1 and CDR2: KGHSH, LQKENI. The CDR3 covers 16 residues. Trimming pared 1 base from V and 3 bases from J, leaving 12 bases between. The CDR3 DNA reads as TGTGCCAGCTCACCACGCAGGGGTGCGGACACCGGGGAGCTGTTTTTT. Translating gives CASSPRRGADTGELFF.

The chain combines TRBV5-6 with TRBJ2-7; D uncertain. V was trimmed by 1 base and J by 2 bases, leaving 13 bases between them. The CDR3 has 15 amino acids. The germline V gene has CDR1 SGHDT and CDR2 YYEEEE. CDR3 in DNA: TGTGCCAGCAGCTTGTACGGCCCTCTAACCTACGAGCAGTACTTC. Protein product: CASSLYGPLTYEQYF.

The CDR3 coding sequence is TGCAGCGTTGGATTTACAGGGGATAGGAATGAGCAGTTCTTC. Its protein product is CSVGFTGDRNEQFF. The chain links TRBV29-1 to TRBJ2-1; 7 bases line up with TRBD1. The junction had 10 bases not matched to a gene; V was cut back by 4 bases and J by 7 bases. CDR1 SQVTM and CDR2 ANQGSEA come from the germline V gene. The CDR3 runs 14 residues.

The CDR3 DNA is TGCGCCAGCAACCCCACAGGGGCAGAAGCTTTCTTT. It codes for CASNPTGAEAFF. V usage is TRBV10-2 and J usage is TRBJ1-1, with TRBD1 matching 7 bases. The CDR3 sequence is 12 residues long. The germline CDR1 and CDR2 sequences are WSHSY and SAAADI. V trimming: 7 bases; J trimming: 8 bases; junction bases outside the gene matches: 7.

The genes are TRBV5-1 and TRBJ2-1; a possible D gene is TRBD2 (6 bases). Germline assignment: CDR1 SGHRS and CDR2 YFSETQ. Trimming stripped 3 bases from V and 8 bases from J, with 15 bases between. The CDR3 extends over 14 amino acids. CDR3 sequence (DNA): TGCGCCAGCAGCTCCGGGACTCAGCCCTATGAGCAGTTCTTC. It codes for CASSSGTQPYEQFF.

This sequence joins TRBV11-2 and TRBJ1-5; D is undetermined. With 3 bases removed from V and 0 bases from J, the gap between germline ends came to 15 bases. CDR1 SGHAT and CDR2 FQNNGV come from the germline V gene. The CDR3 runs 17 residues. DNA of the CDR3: TGTGCCAGCAGCTTGAGTACCGGTCCTGATAGCAATCAGCCCCAGCATTTT. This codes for CASSLSTGPDSNQPQHF.

The CDR3 region has the DNA TGTGCCACCAGTGATCTGGGGGTCGACTATGGCTACACCTTC. Protein product: CATSDLGVDYGYTF. V is TRBV24-1 and J is TRBJ1-2; the D gene is possibly TRBD1 (5 bases). Germline V gene data show CDR1 as KGHDR and CDR2 as SFDVKD. The CDR3 totals 14 residues. Trimming cost V 3 bases and J 3 bases, with 10 bases left between them.

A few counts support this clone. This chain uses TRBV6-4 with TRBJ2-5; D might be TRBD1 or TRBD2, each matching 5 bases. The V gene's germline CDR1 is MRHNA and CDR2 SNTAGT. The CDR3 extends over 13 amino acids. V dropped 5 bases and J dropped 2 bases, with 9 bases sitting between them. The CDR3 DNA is TGTGCCAGCAGTAGGGGACCACAAGAGACCCAGTACTTC. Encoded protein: CASSRGPQETQYF.

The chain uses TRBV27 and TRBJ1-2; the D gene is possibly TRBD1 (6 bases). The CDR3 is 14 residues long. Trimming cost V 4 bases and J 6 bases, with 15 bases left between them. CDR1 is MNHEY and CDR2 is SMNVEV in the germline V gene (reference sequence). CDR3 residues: CASSSLPPGDGYTF. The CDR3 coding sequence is TGTGCCAGCAGTTCCCTACCGCCAGGGGATGGCTACACCTTC.

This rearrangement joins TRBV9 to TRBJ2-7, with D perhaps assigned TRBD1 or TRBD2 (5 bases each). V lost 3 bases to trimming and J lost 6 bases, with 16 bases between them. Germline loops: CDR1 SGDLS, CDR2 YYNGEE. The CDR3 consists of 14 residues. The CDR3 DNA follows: TGTGCCAGCAGCGGGGATGGGGGTCCTACCGAGCAGTACTTC. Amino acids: CASSGDGGPTEQYF.

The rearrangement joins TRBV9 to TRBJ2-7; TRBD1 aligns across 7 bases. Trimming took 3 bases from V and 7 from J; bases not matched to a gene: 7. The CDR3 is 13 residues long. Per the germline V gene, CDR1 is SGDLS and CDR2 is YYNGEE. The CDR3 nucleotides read TGTGCCAGCAGCGCCGGGCCAGGGGGTGAGCAGTACTTC. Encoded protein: CASSAGPGGEQYF. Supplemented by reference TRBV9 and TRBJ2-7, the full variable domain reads DSGVTQTPKHLITATGQRVTLRCSPRSGDLSVYWYQQSLDQGLQFLIQYYNGEERAKGNILERFSAQQFPDLHSELNLSSLELGDSALYFCASSAGPGGEQYFGPGTRLTVT.

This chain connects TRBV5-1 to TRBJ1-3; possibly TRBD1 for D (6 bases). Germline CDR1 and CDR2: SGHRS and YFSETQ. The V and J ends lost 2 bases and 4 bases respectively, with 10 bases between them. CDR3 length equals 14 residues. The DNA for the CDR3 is TGCGCCAGCAGCTTATCAGGGACAGGAAACACCATATATTTT. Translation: CASSLSGTGNTIYF.

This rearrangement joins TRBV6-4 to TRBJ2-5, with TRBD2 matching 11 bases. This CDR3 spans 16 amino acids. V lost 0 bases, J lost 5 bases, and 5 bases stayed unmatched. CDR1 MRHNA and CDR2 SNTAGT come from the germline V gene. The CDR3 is CASSDSTSGGSETQYF. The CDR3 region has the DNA TGTGCCAGCAGTGACTCCACTAGCGGGGGTAGCGAGACCCAGTACTTC.

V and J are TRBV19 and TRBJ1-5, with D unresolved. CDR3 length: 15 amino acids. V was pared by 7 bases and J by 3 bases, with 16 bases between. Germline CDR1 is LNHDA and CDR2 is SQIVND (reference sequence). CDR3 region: CASNLQDLNNQPQHF. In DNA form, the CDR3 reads TGTGCCAGTAACTTGCAGGACTTAAACAATCAGCCCCAGCATTTT.

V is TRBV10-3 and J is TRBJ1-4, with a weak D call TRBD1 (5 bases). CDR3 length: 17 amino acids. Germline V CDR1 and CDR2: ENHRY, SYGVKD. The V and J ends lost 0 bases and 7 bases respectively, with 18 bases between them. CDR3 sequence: CAISESPRGGPREKLFF. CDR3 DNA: TGTGCCATCAGTGAGTCGCCCCGGGGGGGACCGCGTGAAAAACTGTTTTTT.

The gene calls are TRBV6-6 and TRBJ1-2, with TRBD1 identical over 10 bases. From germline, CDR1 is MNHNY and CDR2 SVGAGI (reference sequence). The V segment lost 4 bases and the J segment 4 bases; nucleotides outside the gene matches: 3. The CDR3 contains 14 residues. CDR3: CASSWDRGSYGYTF. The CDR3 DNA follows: TGTGCCAGCAGTTGGGACAGGGGAAGCTATGGCTACACCTTC.

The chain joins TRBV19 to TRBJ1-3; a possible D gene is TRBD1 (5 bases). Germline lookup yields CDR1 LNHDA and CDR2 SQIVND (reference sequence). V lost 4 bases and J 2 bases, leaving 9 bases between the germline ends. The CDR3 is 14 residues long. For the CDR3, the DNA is TGTGCCAGTAGTAGCTGGGGGACTGGAAACACCATATATTTT. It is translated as CASSSWGTGNTIYF.

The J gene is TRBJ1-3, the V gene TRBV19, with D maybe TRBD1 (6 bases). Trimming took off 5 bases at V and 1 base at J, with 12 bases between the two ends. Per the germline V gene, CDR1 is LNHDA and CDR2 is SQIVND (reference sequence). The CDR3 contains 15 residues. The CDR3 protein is CASSFGQLSGNTIYF. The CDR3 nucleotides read TGTGCCAGTAGTTTTGGACAGCTTTCTGGAAACACCATATATTTT.

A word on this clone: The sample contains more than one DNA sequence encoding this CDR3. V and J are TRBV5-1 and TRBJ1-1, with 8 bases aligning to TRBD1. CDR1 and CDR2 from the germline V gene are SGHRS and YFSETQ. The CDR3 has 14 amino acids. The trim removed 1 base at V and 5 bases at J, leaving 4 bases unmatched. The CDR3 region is CASSLIQGGTEAFF. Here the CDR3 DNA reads TGCGCCAGCAGCTTGATACAGGGGGGAACTGAAGCTTTCTTT.

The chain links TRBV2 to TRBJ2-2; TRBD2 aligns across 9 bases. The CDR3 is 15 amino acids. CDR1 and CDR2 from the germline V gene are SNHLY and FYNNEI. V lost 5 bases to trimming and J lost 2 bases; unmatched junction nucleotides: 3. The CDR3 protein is CASSRLADNTGELFF. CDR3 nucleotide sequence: TGTGCCAGCAGTCGACTAGCGGATAACACCGGGGAGCTGTTTTTT.

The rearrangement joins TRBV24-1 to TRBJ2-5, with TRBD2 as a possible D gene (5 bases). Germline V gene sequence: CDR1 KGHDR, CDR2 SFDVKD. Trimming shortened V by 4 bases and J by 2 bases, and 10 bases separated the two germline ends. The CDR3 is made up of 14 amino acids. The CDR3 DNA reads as TGTGCCACCAGTGACCCGAGCGGTCAAGAGACCCAGTACTTC. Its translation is CATSDPSGQETQYF.

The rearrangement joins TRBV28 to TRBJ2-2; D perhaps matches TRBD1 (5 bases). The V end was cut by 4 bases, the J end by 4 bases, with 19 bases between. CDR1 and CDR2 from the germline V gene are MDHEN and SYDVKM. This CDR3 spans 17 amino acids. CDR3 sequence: CASSSPITGKPTGELFF. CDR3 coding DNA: TGTGCCAGCAGTTCCCCTATTACAGGAAAACCCACCGGGGAGCTGTTTTTT.

CDR3 protein: CASSGWEENTEAFF. DNA of the CDR3: TGTGCCAGCAGTGGGTGGGAGGAGAACACTGAAGCTTTCTTT. The J gene is TRBJ1-1, the V gene TRBV25-1; D call uncertain. V shed 4 bases and J shed 1 base, with 10 bases lying between them. Germline V gives CDR1 MGHDK, CDR2 SYGVNS. There are 14 residues in the CDR3.